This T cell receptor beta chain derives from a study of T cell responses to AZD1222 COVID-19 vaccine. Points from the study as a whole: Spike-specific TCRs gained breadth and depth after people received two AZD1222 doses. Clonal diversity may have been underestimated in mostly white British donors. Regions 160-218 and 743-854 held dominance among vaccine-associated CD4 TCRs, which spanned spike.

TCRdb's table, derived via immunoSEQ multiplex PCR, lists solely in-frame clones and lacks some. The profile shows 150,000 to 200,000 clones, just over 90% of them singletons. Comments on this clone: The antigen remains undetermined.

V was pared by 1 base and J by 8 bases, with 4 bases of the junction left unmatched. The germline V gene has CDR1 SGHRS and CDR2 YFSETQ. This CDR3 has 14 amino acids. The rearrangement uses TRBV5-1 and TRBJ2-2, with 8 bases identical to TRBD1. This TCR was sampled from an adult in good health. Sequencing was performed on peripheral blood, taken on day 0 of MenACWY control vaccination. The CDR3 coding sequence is TGCGCCAGCAGCTTGCAGGGGGCTGGTGGGGAGCTGTTTTTT. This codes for CASSLQGAGGELFF.